This is a list of T cell receptor beta chains from one sample in a study of cytotoxic CD8 clonotypes in ibrutinib-treated CLL. Here immunoSEQ multiplex PCR was the method, and the copy in TCRdb shows in-frame clones only, minus some. The repertoire holds 200,000 to 250,000 clones, with just under 80% as singletons. The input for sequencing was PBMCs, taken after 12 months of ibrutinib treatment. The receptors shown here come from a human donor with chronic lymphocytic leukemia. The CDR3 runs from the conserved cysteine through the conserved F or W. The D gene is left open where the match is weak. Clone size appears in some rows only: once, few, many, or a class for an expanded clone.

TRBJ1-5 TRBD1 - TRBV4-1 CASSHPAGTVSNQPQHF TGCGCCAGCAGCCATCCTGCCGGGACAGTCAGCAATCAGCCCCAGCATTTT
TRBJ2-3 - few TRBV6-1 CASSVSLDTQYF TGTGCCAGCAGTGTCTCCCTAGATACGCAGTATTTT
TRBJ2-2 - - TRBV19 CASSTATGELFF TGTGCCAGTAGTACTGCGACCGGGGAGCTGTTTTTT
TRBJ2-5 - - TRBV5-1 CASSLSQETQYF TGCGCCAGCAGCTTGTCTCAAGAGACCCAGTACTTC
TRBJ2-7 TRBD1 - TRBV7-6 CASSQAGTGAYEQYF TGTGCCAGCAGCCAGGCCGGGACAGGGGCCTACGAGCAGTACTTC
TRBJ2-1 - few TRBV4-1 CASSQRWEPPVYNEQFF TGCGCCAGCAGCCAACGGTGGGAGCCCCCCGTATACAATGAGCAGTTCTTC
TRBJ2-7 - - TRBV30 CAWSVGQGIHEQYF TGTGCCTGGAGTGTGGGGCAGGGAATCCACGAGCAGTACTTC
TRBJ2-3 TRBD1 - TRBV6-7 CASTPGQGIDTQYF TGTGCCAGCACCCCGGGACAGGGGATAGATACGCAGTATTTT
TRBJ2-1 - - TRBV9 CASSVVGVDYNEQFF TGTGCCAGCAGCGTAGTGGGGGTTGACTACAATGAGCAGTTCTTC
TRBJ1-5 - - TRBV5-6 CASSLMTAKRPQHF TGTGCCAGCAGCTTGATGACGGCGAAGCGGCCCCAGCATTTT
TRBJ2-1 - - TRBV28 CASSLLPGRGYNEQFF TGTGCCAGCAGTTTATTGCCAGGGCGGGGCTACAATGAGCAGTTCTTC
TRBJ2-7 TRBD2 - TRBV5-1 CASQLAGGLYEQYF TGCGCCAGCCAACTAGCGGGAGGCCTCTACGAGCAGTACTTC
TRBJ2-1 - - TRBV19 CASNGQVDYNEQFF TGTGCCAGTAATGGGCAGGTAGATTACAATGAGCAGTTCTTC
TRBJ1-4 - - TRBV6-5 CASSRGGAELEKLFF TGTGCCAGCAGCCGGGGGGGGGCAGAGTTGGAAAAACTGTTTTTT
TRBJ2-3 - - TRBV5-1 CASSPTGTHTDTQYF TGCGCCAGCAGCCCGACCGGGACCCACACAGATACGCAGTATTTT
TRBJ1-1 - - TRBV6-6 CASRSTWTEAFF TGTGCCAGCAGATCGACGTGGACTGAAGCTTTCTTT
TRBJ2-3 TRBD2 - TRBV9 CASSVTSLTDTQYF TGTGCCAGCAGCGTGACTAGCCTCACAGATACGCAGTATTTT
TRBJ2-1 - - TRBV2 CVTRKGQSGYEQFF TGTGTCACAAGGAAGGGACAAAGTGGGTATGAGCAGTTCTTC
TRBJ1-1 TRBD1 once TRBV6-5 CASSYSRGLATEAFF TGTGCCAGCAGTTACTCCAGGGGGCTGGCCACTGAAGCTTTCTTT
TRBJ2-2 TRBD2 - TRBV28 CASSPGTRDTGELFF TGTGCCAGCAGTCCCGGGACTAGGGACACCGGGGAGCTGTTTTTT
TRBJ1-1 - - TRBV6-6 CASRMTGWTEAFF TGTGCCAGCAGAATGACAGGTTGGACTGAAGCTTTCTTT
TRBJ2-3 TRBD1 - TRBV2 CARTGTGGSDTQYF TGTGCCAGAACCGGGACAGGGGGTTCAGATACGCAGTATTTT
TRBJ2-5 TRBD2 - TRBV4-2 CASSQDPYREGRETQYF TGTGCCAGCAGCCAAGACCCCTATCGGGAGGGCCGAGAGACCCAGTACTTC
TRBJ2-7 - - TRBV13 CASSPRSGSYEQYF TGTGCCAGCAGCCCCAGGTCGGGGTCCTACGAGCAGTACTTC
TRBJ2-5 TRBD1 - TRBV4-1 CASSVRGRETQYF TGCGCCAGCAGCGTCAGGGGGAGAGAGACCCAGTACTTC
TRBJ1-3 - - TRBV15 CATGERGFPGGSGNTIYF TGTGCCACCGGGGAGCGAGGGTTCCCGGGAGGGTCAGGAAACACCATATATTTT
TRBJ1-1 - - TRBV6-5 CASSLSQGGTEAFF TGTGCCAGCAGCCTTTCTCAGGGAGGAACTGAAGCTTTCTTT
TRBJ2-1 - - TRBV5-1 CASSLEGNEQFF TGCGCCAGCAGCTTGGAAGGGAATGAGCAGTTCTTC
TRBJ1-1 - - TRBV10-3 CAISMNTEAFF TGTGCCATCAGCATGAACACTGAAGCTTTCTTT
TRBJ2-1 - - TRBV5-1 CASSLVQGSSYNEQFF TGCGCCAGCAGCTTGGTGCAGGGCAGCTCCTACAATGAGCAGTTCTTC
TRBJ1-1 - - TRBV11-2 CASSLERFITEAFF TGTGCCAGCAGCTTAGAACGGTTTATCACTGAAGCTTTCTTT
TRBJ2-1 - - TRBV10-2 CASADRPSYNEQFF TGCGCCAGCGCCGACAGGCCATCCTACAATGAGCAGTTCTTC
TRBJ2-7 - - TRBV27 CASSDSRGEGATYEQYF TGTGCCAGCAGTGATTCCCGCGGGGAGGGGGCCACCTACGAGCAGTACTTC
TRBJ1-1 - - TRBV5-4 CASSLDSLMNTEAFF TGTGCCAGCAGCTTGGACAGTCTAATGAACACTGAAGCTTTCTTT
TRBJ2-2 - few TRBV6-5 CASRRASGELFF TGTGCCTCCCGAAGGGCGTCCGGGGAGCTGTTTTTT
TRBJ1-5 - - TRBV29-1 CSVGPGGNQPQHF TGCAGCGTCGGACCCGGCGGCAATCAGCCCCAGCATTTT
TRBJ1-4 - - TRBV7-9 CASSPGASEKLFF TGTGCCAGCAGCCCCGGCGCCTCGGAAAAACTGTTTTTT
TRBJ1-1 - - TRBV30 CAWSVPSGGASTEAFF TGTGCCTGGAGTGTACCTTCCGGGGGGGCGAGCACTGAAGCTTTCTTT
TRBJ2-5 - - TRBV7-9 CASQRQQETQYF TGTGCCAGCCAAAGACAGCAAGAGACCCAGTACTTC
TRBJ2-3 TRBD2 - TRBV5-4 CASSLGPSGASTDTQYF TGTGCCAGCAGCTTGGGCCCTAGCGGGGCTAGCACAGATACGCAGTATTTT
TRBJ2-7 TRBD1 once TRBV6-5 CASSTPGQDTYEQYF TGTGCCAGCAGTACACCGGGACAGGATACCTACGAGCAGTACTTC
TRBJ2-7 - - TRBV5-6 CASSLLLVGLGPNEQYF TGTGCCAGCAGCCTGCTTTTGGTGGGCTTAGGGCCTAACGAGCAGTACTTC
TRBJ2-7 - - TRBV7-9 CASSLGSGSYEQYF TGTGCCAGCAGCTTAGGCAGTGGCTCCTACGAGCAGTACTTC
TRBJ2-3 - - TRBV5-1 CASSLAGYRTDTQYF TGCGCCAGCAGCTTGGCGGGTTATCGCACAGATACGCAGTATTTT
TRBJ1-2 - - TRBV7-9 CASSSDLNYGYTF TGTGCCAGCAGCTCCGACTTAAACTATGGCTACACCTTC
TRBJ1-5 - - TRBV2 CASSPGTNNQPQHF TGTGCCAGCAGTCCCGGGACAAACAATCAGCCCCAGCATTTT
TRBJ2-5 - few TRBV9 CASSVTGQETQYF TGTGCCAGCAGCGTAACAGGTCAAGAGACCCAGTACTTC
TRBJ2-6 - - TRBV2 CASRGEGSGANVLTF TGTGCCAGCAGGGGGGAAGGGTCTGGGGCCAACGTCCTGACTTTC
TRBJ1-2 - - TRBV19 CASRTGRSVFYGYTF TGTGCCAGCCGAACGGGGCGCTCTGTTTTCTATGGCTACACCTTC
TRBJ1-2 - - TRBV30 CAWTFHLGPNYGYTF TGTGCCTGGACATTTCATTTAGGACCTAACTATGGCTACACCTTC
TRBJ2-5 - - TRBV12-5 CASGRGAETQYF TGTGCTAGTGGAAGAGGGGCGGAGACCCAGTACTTC
TRBJ2-6 - - TRBV10-2 CASLEGPGANVLTF TGCGCCAGTCTAGAGGGGCCAGGGGCCAACGTCCTGACTTTC
TRBJ2-1 - - TRBV5-1 CASSLGGHDGEQFF TGCGCCAGCAGCTTGGGTGGCCACGACGGTGAGCAGTTCTTC